Listed below are T cell receptor beta chains from one sample, sequenced in a study of CD8 T cells in Susac syndrome. TCRdb re-called the immunoSEQ multiplex PCR reads with MiXCR, one entry per CDR3 protein. The sample contains some 300,000 distinct CDR3 sequences, 70% to 90% of which appear only once. The material sequenced was CD8+ T cells from PBMCs. These TCRs come from a human donor with multiple sclerosis. CDR3s include the opening cysteine and the closing phenylalanine or tryptophan. Fields, in order: V gene, D gene, J gene, clone size, CDR3 protein, CDR3 DNA. D genes are given only for firm matches. Some rows have no size entry. The others give once, few or many, or a class for an expanded clone.

V gene: TRBV5-4
D gene: -
J gene: TRBJ2-7
clone size: once
CDR3 protein: CASTEGREQYF
CDR3 DNA: TGTGCCAGCACAGAGGGGCGGGAGCAGTACTTC

V gene: TRBV6-6
D gene: TRBD2
J gene: TRBJ2-1
clone size: -
CDR3 protein: CASSPPLAGTYNEQFF
CDR3 DNA: TGTGCCAGCAGCCCTCCGCTAGCGGGGACTTACAATGAGCAGTTCTTC

V gene: TRBV20-1
D gene: TRBD2
J gene: TRBJ2-3
clone size: -
CDR3 protein: CSARDMRLAGGPVTDTQYF
CDR3 DNA: TGCAGTGCTAGAGATATGAGGCTAGCGGGAGGGCCTGTTACAGATACGCAGTATTTT

V gene: TRBV7-9
D gene: -
J gene: TRBJ1-6
clone size: -
CDR3 protein: CASSAGDGIQRALHF
CDR3 DNA: TGTGCCAGCAGCGCTGGGGACGGCATACAACGCGCCCTCCACTTT

V gene: TRBV20-1
D gene: -
J gene: TRBJ2-2
clone size: once
CDR3 protein: CSAAAGGGGPIPTNTGELFF
CDR3 DNA: TGCAGTGCTGCGGCCGGCGGCGGGGGCCCCATCCCTACCAACACCGGGGAGCTGTTTTTT

V gene: TRBV7-2
D gene: TRBD1
J gene: TRBJ2-6
clone size: -
CDR3 protein: CASSFTGVGANVLTF
CDR3 DNA: TGTGCCAGCAGCTTTACAGGGGTCGGGGCCAACGTCCTGACTTTC

V gene: TRBV6-5
D gene: TRBD2
J gene: TRBJ2-2
clone size: -
CDR3 protein: CASSYQAGGYGELFF
CDR3 DNA: TGTGCCAGCAGTTATCAGGCGGGAGGGTACGGGGAGCTGTTTTTT

V gene: TRBV27
D gene: -
J gene: TRBJ2-7
clone size: few
CDR3 protein: CASSGTASYEQYF
CDR3 DNA: TGTGCCAGTAGCGGGACAGCTTCCTACGAGCAGTACTTC

V gene: TRBV15
D gene: -
J gene: TRBJ2-5
clone size: -
CDR3 protein: CATQWLGEETQYF
CDR3 DNA: TGTGCCACCCAGTGGCTAGGAGAAGAGACCCAGTACTTC

V gene: TRBV12-3/TRBV12-4
D gene: -
J gene: TRBJ1-2
clone size: -
CDR3 protein: CASSLDGVSPYGYTF
CDR3 DNA: TGTGCCAGCAGTTTAGATGGGGTCTCCCCCTATGGCTACACCTTC

V gene: TRBV27
D gene: -
J gene: TRBJ2-2
clone size: -
CDR3 protein: CARDELATRGELFF
CDR3 DNA: TGTGCCAGAGACGAACTAGCAACGCGGGGGGAGCTGTTTTTT

V gene: TRBV6-5
D gene: -
J gene: TRBJ2-2
clone size: -
CDR3 protein: CASSYGTYTGELFF
CDR3 DNA: TGTGCCAGCAGTTACGGAACATACACCGGGGAGCTGTTTTTT

V gene: TRBV27
D gene: -
J gene: TRBJ1-4
clone size: -
CDR3 protein: CASSFGGAGEKLFF
CDR3 DNA: TGTGCCAGCAGTTTCGGGGGCGCGGGTGAAAAACTGTTTTTT

V gene: TRBV19
D gene: -
J gene: TRBJ1-1
clone size: -
CDR3 protein: CASSIGFVNTEAFF
CDR3 DNA: TGTGCCAGTAGTATTGGGTTCGTGAACACTGAAGCTTTCTTT

V gene: TRBV27
D gene: TRBD2
J gene: TRBJ2-7
clone size: -
CDR3 protein: CASRPGLGYEQYF
CDR3 DNA: TGTGCCAGCAGACCGGGACTAGGTTACGAGCAGTACTTC

V gene: TRBV7-2
D gene: TRBD2
J gene: TRBJ2-2
clone size: -
CDR3 protein: CASSLAWTSGTNTGELFF
CDR3 DNA: TGTGCCAGCAGCTTAGCCTGGACTAGCGGTACGAACACCGGGGAGCTGTTTTTT

V gene: TRBV20-1
D gene: -
J gene: TRBJ1-2
clone size: -
CDR3 protein: CSIQVDSPDPYGYTF
CDR3 DNA: TGCAGCATACAGGTTGACTCACCCGATCCGTATGGCTACACCTTC

V gene: TRBV20-1
D gene: TRBD2
J gene: TRBJ2-1
clone size: -
CDR3 protein: CSANPLLAGGGGYNEQFF
CDR3 DNA: TGCAGTGCTAACCCCTTACTAGCGGGGGGAGGTGGTTACAATGAGCAGTTCTTC

V gene: TRBV3-1
D gene: -
J gene: TRBJ2-1
clone size: -
CDR3 protein: CASSQVALGSSYNEQFF
CDR3 DNA: TGTGCCAGCAGCCAAGTAGCTCTCGGCTCCTCCTACAATGAGCAGTTCTTC

V gene: TRBV6-6
D gene: -
J gene: TRBJ1-5
clone size: -
CDR3 protein: CASSQARLGGQPQHF
CDR3 DNA: TGTGCCAGCAGTCAGGCGAGGCTAGGGGGTCAGCCCCAGCATTTT

V gene: TRBV7-2
D gene: -
J gene: TRBJ2-3
clone size: -
CDR3 protein: CASTLGARSEGHF
CDR3 DNA: TGTGCCAGCACCCTCGGAGCACGGAGTGAGGGCCATTTT

V gene: TRBV6-1
D gene: TRBD1
J gene: TRBJ2-7
clone size: -
CDR3 protein: CASSEARDSFYEQYF
CDR3 DNA: TGTGCCAGCAGTGAAGCCCGGGACAGTTTCTACGAGCAGTACTTC

V gene: TRBV27
D gene: -
J gene: TRBJ2-1
clone size: -
CDR3 protein: CASSLESQGSLAYNEQFF
CDR3 DNA: TGTGCCAGCAGTTTAGAGAGTCAGGGCAGTCTAGCCTACAATGAGCAGTTCTTC

V gene: TRBV4-3
D gene: -
J gene: TRBJ1-2
clone size: -
CDR3 protein: CASSQETGTLGPGYTF
CDR3 DNA: TGCGCCAGCAGCCAAGAGACTGGAACGCTGGGGCCTGGCTACACCTTC

V gene: TRBV12-3/TRBV12-4
D gene: -
J gene: TRBJ2-5
clone size: -
CDR3 protein: CASSPNGGTETQYF
CDR3 DNA: TGTGCCAGCAGTCCTAACGGTGGGACAGAGACCCAGTACTTC

V gene: TRBV21-1
D gene: -
J gene: TRBJ2-7
clone size: -
CDR3 protein: CASSRGRAGESYEQYF
CDR3 DNA: TGTGCCAGCAGCCGCGGGCGGGCAGGGGAATCCTACGAGCAGTACTTC

V gene: TRBV28
D gene: -
J gene: TRBJ2-7
clone size: -
CDR3 protein: CASVLSEQYF
CDR3 DNA: TGTGCCAGCGTTTTATCGGAGCAGTACTTC

V gene: TRBV7-9
D gene: -
J gene: TRBJ2-3
clone size: -
CDR3 protein: CASSYNTQYF
CDR3 DNA: TGTGCCAGCAGCTATAATACGCAGTATTTT

V gene: TRBV19
D gene: -
J gene: TRBJ2-7
clone size: -
CDR3 protein: CASSIAGDILYEQYF
CDR3 DNA: TGTGCCAGTAGTATAGCAGGGGACATCCTCTACGAGCAGTACTTC

V gene: TRBV19
D gene: TRBD1
J gene: TRBJ2-1
clone size: -
CDR3 protein: CASSIATGQETYNEQFF
CDR3 DNA: TGTGCCAGTAGTATAGCCACCGGACAGGAGACCTACAATGAGCAGTTCTTC

V gene: TRBV6-1
D gene: TRBD2
J gene: TRBJ2-5
clone size: -
CDR3 protein: CASRDSGRPRGETQYF
CDR3 DNA: TGTGCCAGCAGGGATAGCGGGAGGCCGCGGGGAGAGACCCAGTACTTC

V gene: TRBV3-1
D gene: -
J gene: TRBJ2-7
clone size: -
CDR3 protein: CASSQDHLNSYEQYF
CDR3 DNA: TGTGCCAGCAGCCAAGACCACTTAAACTCCTACGAGCAGTACTTC

V gene: TRBV19
D gene: TRBD2
J gene: TRBJ2-3
clone size: -
CDR3 protein: CASVTGTRSTDTQYF
CDR3 DNA: TGTGCCAGTGTCACCGGGACTAGAAGCACAGATACGCAGTATTTT

V gene: TRBV12-3/TRBV12-4
D gene: -
J gene: TRBJ2-5
clone size: -
CDR3 protein: CASSVKETQYF
CDR3 DNA: TGTGCCAGCAGTGTCAAAGAGACCCAGTACTTC

V gene: TRBV12-3/TRBV12-4
D gene: -
J gene: TRBJ2-1
clone size: -
CDR3 protein: CASSSFLVAGSSYNEQFF
CDR3 DNA: TGTGCCAGCAGTTCGTTCTTAGTGGCGGGCAGCTCCTACAATGAGCAGTTCTTC

V gene: TRBV9
D gene: TRBD1
J gene: TRBJ2-1
clone size: -
CDR3 protein: CASSSRDRDEQFF
CDR3 DNA: TGTGCCAGCAGCAGCCGGGACAGGGATGAGCAGTTCTTC

V gene: TRBV9
D gene: -
J gene: TRBJ1-3
clone size: -
CDR3 protein: CASSAQGLGNTIYF
CDR3 DNA: TGTGCCAGCAGCGCGCAGGGCCTCGGAAACACCATATATTTT

V gene: TRBV5-4
D gene: -
J gene: TRBJ2-3
clone size: -
CDR3 protein: CASIGTRTDTQYF
CDR3 DNA: TGTGCCAGCATCGGGACTCGCACAGATACGCAGTATTTT

V gene: TRBV6-6
D gene: -
J gene: TRBJ2-3
clone size: -
CDR3 protein: CATTSLGRGRDTQYF
CDR3 DNA: TGTGCCACCACTTCCCTTGGTCGGGGTAGGGATACGCAGTATTTT

V gene: TRBV7-3
D gene: TRBD2
J gene: TRBJ2-1
clone size: -
CDR3 protein: CASSLERGNEQFF
CDR3 DNA: TGTGCCAGCAGCTTGGAGCGGGGCAATGAGCAGTTCTTC

V gene: TRBV5-1
D gene: -
J gene: TRBJ1-1
clone size: -
CDR3 protein: CASSLWPANTEAFF
CDR3 DNA: TGCGCCAGCAGCTTGTGGCCCGCGAACACTGAAGCTTTCTTT

V gene: TRBV30
D gene: -
J gene: TRBJ2-7
clone size: -
CDR3 protein: CACHTSYEQYF
CDR3 DNA: TGTGCCTGCCATACCTCCTACGAGCAGTACTTC

V gene: TRBV9
D gene: -
J gene: TRBJ2-1
clone size: -
CDR3 protein: CASSVFPGNNFYNEQFF
CDR3 DNA: TGTGCCAGCAGCGTGTTTCCGGGAAATAATTTTTACAATGAGCAGTTCTTC

V gene: TRBV6-2/TRBV6-3
D gene: -
J gene: TRBJ2-3
clone size: once
CDR3 protein: CASNNRDSSTDTQYF
CDR3 DNA: TGTGCCAGCAACAACCGGGACTCTAGCACAGATACGCAGTATTTT

V gene: TRBV6-5
D gene: -
J gene: TRBJ2-3
clone size: -
CDR3 protein: CASSLTGTSTDTQYF
CDR3 DNA: TGTGCCAGCAGTTTAACCGGGACTAGCACAGATACGCAGTATTTT

V gene: TRBV3-1
D gene: TRBD1
J gene: TRBJ2-7
clone size: -
CDR3 protein: CASSQDQGQGNYEQYF
CDR3 DNA: TGTGCCAGCAGCCAAGATCAGGGACAGGGGAACTACGAGCAGTACTTC

V gene: TRBV7-8
D gene: TRBD2
J gene: TRBJ2-1
clone size: -
CDR3 protein: CASSLKRAGGNNEQFF
CDR3 DNA: TGTGCCAGCAGCTTAAAGAGGGCGGGGGGGAACAATGAGCAGTTCTTC

V gene: TRBV9
D gene: TRBD1
J gene: TRBJ1-4
clone size: -
CDR3 protein: CASSVEGGTLHEKLFF
CDR3 DNA: TGTGCCAGCAGCGTAGAAGGGGGCACGCTCCATGAAAAACTGTTTTTT

V gene: TRBV20-1
D gene: TRBD1
J gene: TRBJ2-3
clone size: -
CDR3 protein: CSARDRDRLDTQYF
CDR3 DNA: TGCAGTGCTAGAGATCGGGACAGATTAGATACGCAGTATTTT

V gene: TRBV20-1
D gene: TRBD2
J gene: TRBJ2-1
clone size: -
CDR3 protein: CSATMVGLAFNEQFF
CDR3 DNA: TGCAGTGCCACGATGGTGGGACTAGCGTTCAACGAGCAGTTCTTC

V gene: TRBV7-2
D gene: -
J gene: TRBJ1-1
clone size: -
CDR3 protein: CASSLIARNTEAFF
CDR3 DNA: TGTGCCAGCAGCTTAATTGCCAGGAACACTGAAGCTTTCTTT